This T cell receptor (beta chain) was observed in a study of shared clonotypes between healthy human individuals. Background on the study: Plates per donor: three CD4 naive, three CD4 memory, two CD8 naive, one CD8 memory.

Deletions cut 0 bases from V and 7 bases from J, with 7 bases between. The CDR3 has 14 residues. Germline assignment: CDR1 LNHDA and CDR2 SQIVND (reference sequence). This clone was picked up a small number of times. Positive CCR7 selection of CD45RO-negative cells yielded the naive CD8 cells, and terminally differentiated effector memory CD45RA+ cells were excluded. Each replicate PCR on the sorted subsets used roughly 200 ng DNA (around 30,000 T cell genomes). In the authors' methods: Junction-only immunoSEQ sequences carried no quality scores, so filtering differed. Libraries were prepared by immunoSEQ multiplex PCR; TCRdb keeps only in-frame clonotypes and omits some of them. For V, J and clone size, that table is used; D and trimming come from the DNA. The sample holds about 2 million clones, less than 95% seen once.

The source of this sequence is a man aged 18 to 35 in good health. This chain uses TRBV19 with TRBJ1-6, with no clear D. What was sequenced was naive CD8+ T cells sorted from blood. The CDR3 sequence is CASSIDPVNSPLHF. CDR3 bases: TGTGCCAGTAGTATAGATCCAGTGAATTCACCCCTCCACTTT. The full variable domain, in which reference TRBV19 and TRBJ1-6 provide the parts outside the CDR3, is DGGITQSPKYLFRKEGQNVTLSCEQNLNHDAMYWYRQDPGQGLRLIYYSQIVNDFQKGDIAEGYSVSREKKESFPLTVTSAQKNPTAFYLCASSIDPVNSPLHFGNGTRLTVT.